One and the same sample provided the 21 T cell receptor beta chains below, sequenced in a study of cytomegalovirus exposure and HLA in healthy donors. PCR amplification relied on 60 Vbeta primers (plus 13 Jbeta primers). TCRdb's table, derived via immunoSEQ multiplex PCR, lists solely in-frame clones and lacks some. The sample records some 190,000 clones, roughly four fifths being singletons. The material sequenced was PBMCs. These receptor sequences come from a woman under 40 in good health and CMV-seropositive.

This chain connects TRBV6-1 to TRBJ2-1; TRBD2 matches 11 bases. Germline V CDR1 and CDR2: MNHNS, SASEGT. This CDR3 is built from 17 residues. With 4 bases clipped from V and 0 bases from J, the junction kept 5 bases outside the gene matches. The CDR3 region has the DNA TGTGCCAGCAGTGGCCCTAGCGGGGGGAGCTCCTACAATGAGCAGTTCTTC. Its translation is CASSGPSGGSSYNEQFF.

The J gene is TRBJ2-2, the V gene TRBV2, with a weak D call TRBD1 (5 bases). The CDR3 extends over 13 amino acids. Trimming removed 5 bases at V and 7 bases at J, with 11 bases between. Germline assignment: CDR1 SNHLY and CDR2 FYNNEI. DNA of the CDR3: TGTGCCAGCAGTTTGATAGGGGACGGGGAGCTGTTTTTT. It encodes CASSLIGDGELFF. Looking up the rest from reference TRBV2 and TRBJ2-2 gives the full variable domain: EPEVTQTPSHQVTQMGQEVILRCVPISNHLYFYWYRQILGQKVEFLVSFYNNEISEKSEIFDDQFSVERPDGSNFTLKIRSTKLEDSAMYFCASSLIGDGELFFGEGSRLTVL.

The gene calls are TRBV27 and TRBJ2-1; 9 nucleotides align to TRBD2. Germline-derived CDR1 and CDR2 are MNHEY and SMNVEV (reference sequence). J was trimmed by 0 bases and V by 5 bases; bases with no gene match: 5. The CDR3 runs to 16 residues. The CDR3 DNA reads TGTGCCAGCAGTCCCCTTAGCGGGAGCTCCTACAATGAGCAGTTCTTC. Its translation is CASSPLSGSSYNEQFF.

The chain uses TRBV5-6 and TRBJ2-4; 7 nucleotides line up with TRBD2. J was trimmed by 5 bases and V by 3 bases; bases with no gene match: 14. Germline values: CDR1 SGHDT, CDR2 YYEEEE. The CDR3 is 17 residues long. The CDR3 loop reads CASSWGGWWEKENIQYF. CDR3 coding DNA: TGTGCCAGCAGCTGGGGGGGGTGGTGGGAGAAGGAAAACATTCAGTACTTC.

The V call is TRBV6-1, the J call TRBJ2-7, with D possibly being TRBD2 (6 bases). V was trimmed by 1 base and J by 6 bases, leaving 13 bases between them. Germline V gene sequence: CDR1 MNHNS, CDR2 SASEGT. The CDR3 totals 14 residues. CDR3 sequence reads: CASSEGLTGAEQYF. DNA for the CDR3: TGTGCCAGCAGTGAAGGGCTAACGGGAGCCGAGCAGTACTTC.

This chain uses TRBV11-2 with TRBJ2-7; D remains ambiguous. The germline V gene has CDR1 SGHAT and CDR2 FQNNGV. V was pared by 1 base and J by 0 bases, with 7 bases between. There are 14 residues in the CDR3. In DNA, the CDR3 is TGTGCCAGCAGCTTAGCTAGTCCCTCCTACGAGCAGTACTTC. Residues: CASSLASPSYEQYF.

This chain connects TRBV7-9 to TRBJ2-3; the D gene is possibly TRBD2 (7 bases). The CDR3 consists of 13 residues. Deletions cut 8 bases from V and 3 bases from J, with 12 bases between. CDR1 is SEHNR and CDR2 is FQNEAQ in the germline V gene (reference sequence). CDR3 DNA sequence: TGTGCCAGCGAGGGGAGGGGGACAGATACGCAGTATTTT. It is translated as CASEGRGTDTQYF.

This chain uses TRBV27 with TRBJ1-1; D gene uncertain. Trimming took off 5 bases at V and 14 bases at J, with 18 bases between the two ends. The germline V gene has CDR1 MNHEY and CDR2 SMNVEV (reference sequence). This CDR3 contains 12 residues. This CDR3 is CASSPSGIRKFF. The DNA of the CDR3 is TGTGCCAGCAGTCCCTCCGGGATACGAAAGTTCTTT.

The rearrangement uses TRBV19 and TRBJ1-3, with 7 bases fitting TRBD1. Trimming at V came to 3 bases and at J to 0 bases, leaving 2 bases not matched to a gene. The CDR3 sequence is 15 residues long. Looked up from germline, CDR1 is LNHDA and CDR2 is SQIVND (reference sequence). In DNA, the CDR3 is TGTGCCAGTAGTATCGGACAGGACTCTGGAAACACCATATATTTT. It encodes CASSIGQDSGNTIYF.

This chain connects TRBV5-4 to TRBJ2-5; TRBD1 might be the D (6 bases). Germline assignment: CDR1 SGHNT and CDR2 YYREEE (reference sequence). With 0 bases removed from V and 1 base from J, the gap between germline ends came to 16 bases. The length of the CDR3 is 17 residues. This CDR3 is CASSLVGAGAFQETQYF. The CDR3, as DNA: TGTGCCAGCAGCTTGGTGGGGGCAGGGGCCTTCCAAGAGACCCAGTACTTC.

V gene TRBV11-2 combines with J gene TRBJ2-1; 8 bases match TRBD1. V lost 5 bases to trimming and J lost 4 bases; unmatched junction nucleotides: 13. Per germline, CDR1 SGHAT and CDR2 FQNNGV. CDR3 length equals 17 residues. The DNA of the CDR3 is TGTGCCAGCAGCCTCCGACAGGGGACAAGCGCATACAATGAGCAGTTCTTC. It specifies CASSLRQGTSAYNEQFF. Using reference TRBV11-2 and TRBJ2-1 for the parts outside the CDR3, the full variable domain is EAGVAQSPRYKIIEKRQSVAFWCNPISGHATLYWYQQILGQGPKLLIQFQNNGVVDDSQLPKDRFSAERLKGVDSTLKIQPAKLEDSAVYLCASSLRQGTSAYNEQFFGPGTRLTVL.

The gene calls are TRBV19 and TRBJ2-7; 7 bases line up with TRBD2. Germline V gene lookup returns CDR1 LNHDA and CDR2 SQIVND (reference sequence). V trimming: 4 bases; J trimming: 2 bases; junction bases outside the gene matches: 2. The CDR3 sequence is 13 residues long. As DNA, the CDR3 is TGTGCCAGTAGTAGCGCGGGGGCCTACGAGCAGTACTTC. Protein product: CASSSAGAYEQYF.

This clone was counted once. This sequence joins TRBV7-9 and TRBJ1-1; TRBD1 agrees at 9 bases. Germline lookup yields CDR1 SEHNR and CDR2 FQNEAQ (reference sequence). V lost 5 bases, J lost 10 bases, and 8 bases stayed unmatched. The CDR3 is 13 amino acids. CDR3: CASSRTGVHGAFF. CDR3 sequence (DNA): TGTGCCAGCAGCCGGACAGGGGTGCACGGAGCTTTCTTT.

This clone showed up just a few times. The CDR3 region has the DNA TGTGCCAGCAGCCAGAGACGGAGTGGCTACACCTTC. Amino acid sequence: CASSQRRSGYTF. The rearrangement joins TRBV7-9 to TRBJ1-2; D unclear. Trimming shortened V by 5 bases and J by 7 bases, and 11 bases separated the two germline ends. This CDR3 comprises 12 residues. Germline V gene lookup returns CDR1 SEHNR and CDR2 FQNEAQ (reference sequence).

The rearrangement links TRBV21-1 to TRBJ1-5; TRBD1 was called by the table and not checked on the DNA. TRBV21-1 constitutes a pseudogene. The length of the CDR3 is 18 residues. DNA for the CDR3: TGTGCCAGCAGCAAAAGGGGACAGGTCGGGTTATGTGACCAGCCCCAGCATTTT. Protein: CASSKRGQVGLCDQPQHF.

The chain recombines TRBV28 with TRBJ2-7; D unclear. V shed 1 base and J shed 6 bases, with 19 bases lying between them. CDR1 and CDR2 from the germline V gene are MDHEN and SYDVKM. The length of the CDR3 is 16 residues. The CDR3 region has the DNA TGTGCCAGCAGTTTATCCCCGGGTCCCGACGGCCTCGAGCAGTACTTC. Its protein product is CASSLSPGPDGLEQYF.

This chain uses TRBV7-9 with TRBJ2-1, with D possibly being TRBD2 (5 bases). The germline V gene has CDR1 SEHNR and CDR2 FQNEAQ (reference sequence). The germline V and J ends were trimmed by 5 bases and 2 bases, with 22 bases remaining between them. The CDR3 sequence is 18 residues long. The CDR3 protein is CASSATLGSARPYNEQFF. The CDR3 nucleotides are TGTGCCAGCAGCGCCACCCTGGGGAGCGCAAGACCCTACAATGAGCAGTTCTTC.

J is TRBJ2-1 and V is TRBV7-9, with D hard to call. Trimming took off 1 base at V and 7 bases at J, with 8 bases between the two ends. This CDR3 comprises 13 residues. CDR1 is SEHNR, CDR2 FQNEAQ, per germline (reference sequence). The CDR3 loop reads CASSLVGANEQFF. CDR3 nucleotide sequence: TGTGCCAGCAGCTTAGTCGGAGCTAATGAGCAGTTCTTC.

The chain combines TRBV6-6 with TRBJ1-1; D gene unclear. The germline V gene encodes CDR1 MNHNY and CDR2 SVGAGI (reference sequence). The V end lost 3 bases, the J end lost 7 bases, and 9 bases lay between the germline ends. The CDR3 has 12 amino acids. The CDR3 sequence is CASSYVANEAFF. The CDR3 DNA follows: TGTGCCAGCAGTTATGTGGCAAATGAAGCTTTCTTT.

The chain links TRBV11-2 to TRBJ2-3, with TRBD2 matching 12 bases. Germline CDR1 reads SGHAT; CDR2 reads FQNNGV. The trim removed 4 bases at V and 8 bases at J, leaving 10 bases unmatched. The CDR3 has 16 amino acids. CDR3 bases: TGTGCCAGCAGCTCCCTAGCGGGAGGGTACCTGGGTACGCAGTATTTT. This sequence encodes CASSSLAGGYLGTQYF.

CDR3 sequence reads: CASSLDGLVQTQYF. CDR3 bases: TGTGCCAGCAGCTTGGATGGGCTGGTGCAGACCCAGTACTTC. This rearrangement joins TRBV5-4 to TRBJ2-5; no clear D. Per germline, CDR1 SGHNT and CDR2 YYREEE (reference sequence). The CDR3 contains 14 residues. Trimming removed 0 bases at V and 6 bases at J, with 12 bases between.